A single sample gave rise to the 6 T cell receptor beta chains below, sequenced in a study of human T cells and chemical hapten exposure (dated by TCRdb to the early 2020s). Reading the label with the study, this specimen's time point is: patch test 1, 2 weeks after DPC sensitization. The sample's treatment or condition label is to be understood as: therapeutic diphenylcyclopropenone sensitization with weekly scalp DPC. The method was RACE. Sequencing was performed on a NextSeq 500. TCRdb reanalyzed the raw reads on its own, using fastp at Q25 for trimming and MiXCR for clone calling, and kept in-frame beta chains. A single entry per CDR3 protein holds the most common genes and DNA from its merged rows. For this sample the table gives some 350,000 distinct CDR3 sequences, of which roughly 6.9% were detected only once. The leading ten clones occupy approximately 8% of the sample. The sequences come from whole blood, collected in connection with sensitization to the hapten diphenylcyclopropenone (DPC). These receptors were taken from a woman between 18 and 30 years old with alopecia areata. Some clones in this sample may be carry-over from other donors' samples.

The J gene is TRBJ1-4, the V gene TRBV29-1; no reliable D call. The V end was cut by 1 base, the J end by 3 bases, with 6 bases between. CDR1 SQVTM and CDR2 ANQGSEA come from the germline V gene. The CDR3 is 13 amino acids. CDR3 in DNA: TGCAGCGTTGAAGCTCCATCTAATGAAAAACTGTTTTTT. It codes for CSVEAPSNEKLFF.

The V gene is TRBV29-1, the J gene TRBJ2-5; either TRBD1 or TRBD2 may supply D (6 bases each). The germline CDR1 and CDR2 sequences are SQVTM and ANQGSEA. The CDR3 sequence is 13 residues long. Trimming stripped 1 base from V and 6 bases from J, with 12 bases between. In DNA, the CDR3 is TGCAGCGTTGAAGTCGGGGGCGGGAAGACCCAGTACTTC. Translated, it gives CSVEVGGGKTQYF.

Ten or more counts support this clonotype. The V gene is TRBV4-1, the J gene TRBJ2-7, with TRBD1 matching 7 bases. Germline lookup yields CDR1 MGHRA and CDR2 YSYEKL. The V segment lost 6 bases and the J segment 4 bases; nucleotides outside the gene matches: 9. CDR3 length equals 14 residues. The CDR3 DNA sequence: TGCGCCAGCAGTTACTCGACAGGGCCTTACGAGCAGTACTTC. Residues: CASSYSTGPYEQYF.

The sample holds a few counts of this clonotype. The chain joins TRBV5-1 to TRBJ1-1; no clear D gene. The length of the CDR3 is 14 residues. Trimming cost V 1 base and J 1 base, with 8 bases left between them. The germline CDR1 and CDR2 sequences are SGHRS and YFSETQ. The CDR3 coding sequence is TGCGCCAGCAGCTTGTTCACTTCGAACACTGAAGCTTTCTTT. Translated, it gives CASSLFTSNTEAFF.

This clonotype came up a few times. CDR3 region: CASSFGLPKVDTGELFF. The CDR3 DNA reads TGTGCCAGCAGCTTCGGGCTACCTAAAGTCGACACCGGGGAGCTGTTTTTT. This chain connects TRBV11-1 to TRBJ2-2, with unresolved D. CDR1 is SGHAT, CDR2 FQDESV, per germline (reference sequence). The CDR3 sequence is 17 residues long. The V end was cut by 3 bases, the J end by 3 bases, with 17 bases between.

At least ten counts were recorded for this clonotype. DNA of the CDR3: TGTGCCAGCCGCCACCGGGACACTCCGGAGGTCGAGCAGTTCTTC. Its translation is CASRHRDTPEVEQFF. This chain links TRBV7-9 with TRBJ2-1, with D possibly being TRBD1 (6 bases). V shed 8 bases and J shed 10 bases, with 24 bases lying between them. CDR3 size: 15 residues. Germline assignment: CDR1 SEHNR and CDR2 FQNEAQ (reference sequence).